The sequence of this TCR beta chain was determined in a study of cytomegalovirus exposure and HLA in healthy donors. Study details: The same platform was used for the 130 or so validation repertoires as for the 650 to 800 first-cohort repertoires, as reported in a later analysis.

CDR1 is MNHEY, CDR2 SVGAGI, per germline. CDR3 length: 14 amino acids. J gave up 4 bases and V 7 bases, and 5 bases lay outside the gene matches. Study-level points and caveats: A list of approximately 160 TCR beta chains associated with cytomegalovirus was given. The dataset shows that most TCR sequences were rare, while some public TCRs occurred in many donors.

Profiling relied on immunoSEQ multiplex PCR, and the TCRdb table lists in-frame clones only, not all of them. Among 150,000 to 180,000 clones listed, around nine tenths were seen once. Worth noting for this clone: Its target is not known.

This clonotype originated in a man aged 18 to 30 in good health and CMV-seropositive. The V call is TRBV6-5, the J call TRBJ2-7, with 12 bases that match TRBD1. The sequenced sample consisted of PBMCs. The CDR3 coding sequence is TGTGCCAGCACCTGGGACAGGGGGCGGTACGAGCAGTACTTC. Protein sequence: CASTWDRGRYEQYF.